This passage covers 27 T cell receptor beta chains from one sample sequenced in a study of graft-versus-host responses after intestinal transplantation. Antigens of these TCRs are unknown. TCRdb's copy holds only in-frame clones and misses some; the assay was immunoSEQ multiplex PCR. This table holds 95,000 to 130,000 clones, less than 95% found once. The specimen comprised unstimulated CD4+ T cells sorted from spleen or lymph node cells, sampled before intestinal transplant. Receptors were obtained from a human donor who received an intestinal transplant.

This chain uses TRBV18 with TRBJ2-5; 8 nucleotides line up with TRBD1. Germline lookup yields CDR1 KGHSH and CDR2 LQKENI. After removal of 1 base from V and 4 bases from J, the junction contained 11 bases not matched to a gene. There are 17 residues in the CDR3. CDR3 region: CASSPRRGQGWGETQYF. The CDR3 DNA reads TGTGCCAGCTCACCACGACGCGGACAGGGCTGGGGAGAGACCCAGTACTTC. The full variable domain, completed using reference TRBV18 and TRBJ2-5, is NAGVMQNPRHLVRRRGQEARLRCSPMKGHSHVYWYRQLPEEGLKFMVYLQKENIIDESGMPKERFSAEFPKEGPSILRIQQVVRGDSAAYFCASSPRRGQGWGETQYFGPGTRLLVL.

The chain couples TRBV14 to TRBJ2-1; no reliable D call. Trimming took 6 bases from V and 7 from J, leaving 13 bases between them. The germline V gene encodes CDR1 SGHDN and CDR2 FVKESK. This CDR3 has 13 residues. Here the CDR3 DNA reads TGTGCCAGCAGTCCGACGGGTGTGAATGAGCAGTTCTTC. Translating it yields CASSPTGVNEQFF. Filled out from reference TRBV14 and TRBJ2-1, the complete variable domain reads EAGVTQFPSHSVIEKGQTVTLRCDPISGHDNLYWYRRVMGKEIKFLLHFVKESKQDESGMPNNRFLAERTGGTYSTLKVQPAELEDSGVYFCASSPTGVNEQFFGPGTRLTVL.

The CDR3 loop is CATSRDKTEAFF. The DNA of the CDR3 is TGTGCCACCAGCAGAGATAAAACTGAAGCTTTCTTT. The chain carries TRBV15 and TRBJ1-1; no firm D call. V was pared by 0 bases and J by 5 bases, with 4 bases between. The CDR3 sequence is 12 residues long. Germline loops: CDR1 LNHNV, CDR2 YYDKDF (reference sequence).

The chain combines TRBV15 with TRBJ2-5; weak D call: TRBD2 (5 bases). Germline loops: CDR1 LNHNV, CDR2 YYDKDF (reference sequence). V lost 3 bases and J lost 4, with 18 bases in between. The CDR3 sequence is 16 residues long. The CDR3: CATSSSQVRAGETQYF. CDR3 DNA: TGTGCCACCAGCAGCTCGCAAGTAAGGGCGGGAGAGACCCAGTACTTC.

In regard to this clone: This specimen includes other DNA sequences encoding the same CDR3. The chain links TRBV20-1 to TRBJ2-7; 7 bases agree with TRBD2. In germline, CDR1 is DFQATT, CDR2 SNEGSKA (reference sequence). This CDR3 contains 10 residues. CDR3 region: CSGRRHEQYF. The CDR3 coding sequence is TGCAGCGGGAGGAGGCACGAGCAGTACTTC.

CDR3 sequence (DNA): TGTGCCAGCAGCGTAGATATCGGGGACTATGGCTACACCTTC. Protein: CASSVDIGDYGYTF. The V gene is TRBV9, the J gene TRBJ1-2; D call uncertain. The CDR3 loop spans 14 amino acids. Germline assignment: CDR1 SGDLS and CDR2 YYNGEE. Trimming removed 0 bases from V and 3 bases from J, with 9 bases in between.

The chain uses TRBV28 and TRBJ2-1; weak D call: TRBD2 (6 bases). CDR3 length equals 14 residues. The germline V and J ends were trimmed by 10 bases and 0 bases, with 13 bases remaining between them. From germline, CDR1 is MDHEN and CDR2 SYDVKM. In DNA form, the CDR3 reads TGTGCCACCCGGACTACCTACTCCTACAATGAGCAGTTCTTC. It yields the protein CATRTTYSYNEQFF.

The J gene is TRBJ2-3, the V gene TRBV9; TRBD2 matches at 12 bases. CDR1 is SGDLS and CDR2 is YYNGEE in the germline V gene. The CDR3 covers 18 residues. V lost 3 bases to trimming and J lost 3 bases; unmatched junction nucleotides: 11. The CDR3 DNA follows: TGTGCCAGCAGCGACAGGAAACTAGCGGGAGGTTGGACAGATACGCAGTATTTT. Its translation is CASSDRKLAGGWTDTQYF.

V gene TRBV5-4 combines with J gene TRBJ2-7; 10 positions agree with TRBD2. With 4 bases clipped from V and 0 bases from J, the junction kept 7 bases outside the gene matches. The CDR3 is 16 residues long. In germline, CDR1 is SGHNT, CDR2 YYREEE (reference sequence). CDR3 sequence: CASSTKLAGVSYEQYF. The CDR3, as DNA: TGTGCCAGCAGCACCAAGCTAGCGGGAGTCTCCTACGAGCAGTACTTC.

The rearrangement uses TRBV30 and TRBJ1-4; D possibly corresponds to TRBD1 (5 bases). The CDR3 spans 12 residues. The germline V gene has CDR1 GTSNPN and CDR2 SVGIG (reference sequence). The V gene lost 4 bases and the J gene lost 7 bases, with 10 bases spanning the gap. The CDR3 DNA is TGTGCCTGGACCCCCGGGGGTGAAAAACTGTTTTTT. This encodes CAWTPGGEKLFF.

This sequence joins TRBV6-5 and TRBJ1-5; D is unresolved. CDR3 size: 15 residues. V was cut by 0 bases and J by 2 bases, with 8 bases left in between. Germline V gene lookup returns CDR1 MNHEY and CDR2 SVGAGI. In DNA, the CDR3 is TGTGCCAGCAGTTACTCCCCCATTGGCAATCAGCCCCAGCATTTT. Amino acid sequence: CASSYSPIGNQPQHF.

The chain joins TRBV19 to TRBJ1-6, with 9 positions matching TRBD1. CDR3 length: 13 amino acids. V shed 6 bases, J shed 10 bases, and the junction held 4 bases outside the gene matches. Germline loops: CDR1 LNHDA, CDR2 SQIVND (reference sequence). CDR3 nucleotides: TGTGCCAGTAGAGGGACAGGGTTCTCACCCCTCCACTTT. It yields the protein CASRGTGFSPLHF.

The chain uses TRBV6-1 and TRBJ2-3; D might be TRBD1 (6 bases). Germline V CDR1 and CDR2: MNHNS, SASEGT. V was clipped by 4 bases and J by 3 bases, with 20 bases between them. CDR3 length: 17 amino acids. The CDR3 loop reads CASSVMIGAGVTDTQYF. In DNA form, the CDR3 reads TGTGCCAGCAGTGTTATGATCGGGGCAGGGGTTACAGATACGCAGTATTTT.

The chain joins TRBV30 to TRBJ2-1; 9 bases are a match to TRBD2. Germline values: CDR1 GTSNPN, CDR2 SVGIG (reference sequence). The length of the CDR3 is 13 residues. In DNA form, the CDR3 reads TGTGCTGGACTAGCGCACTCCTACAATGAGCAGTTCTTC. This codes for CAGLAHSYNEQFF.

The CDR3 DNA follows: TGTGCCATCAGTGTTCAGGACAATCAGCCCCAGCATTTT. Its protein is CAISVQDNQPQHF. The chain uses TRBV10-3 and TRBJ1-5; D call uncertain. Germline loops: CDR1 ENHRY, CDR2 SYGVKD. Trimming left V 4 bases short and J 3 bases short, with 7 bases between. The CDR3 contains 13 residues.

This clone was counted once. This sequence joins TRBV27 and TRBJ2-1; 11 nucleotides align to TRBD2. The V gene end was trimmed by 5 bases and the J gene end by 3 bases; junction bases not matched to a gene: 6. Germline values: CDR1 MNHEY, CDR2 SMNVEV (reference sequence). This CDR3 region has 16 residues. CDR3 coding DNA: TGTGCCAGCAGTCCACCGGGACTAGCGGACTACAATGAGCAGTTCTTC. Encoded protein: CASSPPGLADYNEQFF.

For the CDR3, the DNA is TGTGCCAGCACCCCACAGAACTATGGCTACACCTTC. Protein: CASTPQNYGYTF. This rearrangement joins TRBV6-1 to TRBJ1-2; no firm D call. The CDR3 has 12 amino acids. Trimming removed 7 bases from V and 2 bases from J, with 8 bases in between. Germline CDR1 is MNHNS and CDR2 is SASEGT.

The chain joins TRBV11-2 to TRBJ2-5; 7 positions agree with TRBD1. The CDR3 has 14 residues. Germline CDR1 is SGHAT and CDR2 is FQNNGV. J was trimmed by 5 bases and V by 1 base; bases with no gene match: 4. DNA of the CDR3: TGTGCCAGCAGCTTAGTCAGGGGGAAGGAGACCCAGTACTTC. Translated, it gives CASSLVRGKETQYF.

The chain employs TRBV2 and TRBJ2-1; D is perhaps TRBD1 (6 bases). V dropped 0 bases and J dropped 6 bases, with 12 bases sitting between them. CDR1 and CDR2 from the germline V gene are SNHLY and FYNNEI. The CDR3 is 15 residues long. CDR3 sequence (DNA): TGTGCCAGCAGTGAAGCGCGGGTACAGGGCAATGAGCAGTTCTTC. It encodes CASSEARVQGNEQFF.

V usage is TRBV6-6 and J usage is TRBJ2-3; 8 bases agree with TRBD1. Germline lookup yields CDR1 MNHNY and CDR2 SVGAGI (reference sequence). CDR3 length equals 15 residues. V dropped 2 bases and J dropped 4; count of bases not matched to a gene: 5. In DNA, the CDR3 is TGTGCCAGCAGTTACGTTGACAGGGGATCAGATACGCAGTATTTT. It translates to CASSYVDRGSDTQYF.

The chain couples TRBV7-9 to TRBJ1-2; no definite D call. Germline loops: CDR1 SEHNR, CDR2 FQNEAQ (reference sequence). V was cut by 3 bases and J by 7 bases, with 9 bases left in between. This CDR3 spans 12 amino acids. This CDR3 is CASSFADFGYTF. The CDR3 DNA is TGTGCCAGCAGCTTCGCCGACTTTGGCTACACCTTC.

This clone appeared a single time. Written as DNA, the CDR3 is TGTGCCAGCAGCGCACAGGGAAACACCATATATTTT. Protein sequence: CASSAQGNTIYF. The rearrangement uses TRBV11-2 and TRBJ1-3; no reliable D call. The germline V gene has CDR1 SGHAT and CDR2 FQNNGV. Trimming pared 5 bases from V and 4 bases from J, leaving 6 bases between. This CDR3 comprises 12 residues.

V is TRBV5-1 and J is TRBJ1-1; no reliable D call. V lost 3 bases and J 6 bases, leaving 15 bases between the germline ends. The CDR3 totals 14 residues. From germline, CDR1 is SGHRS and CDR2 YFSETQ. The CDR3, as DNA: TGCGCCAGCAGCTCCACTAGTAGGAAATCTGAAGCTTTCTTT. It specifies CASSSTSRKSEAFF.

The rearrangement joins TRBV28 to TRBJ1-2; possibly TRBD1 for D (6 bases). V was trimmed by 3 bases and J by 7 bases, leaving 15 bases between them. The CDR3 runs 14 residues. Germline CDR1 MDHEN, CDR2 SYDVKM. The CDR3 here is CASSLGGGSGGYTF. CDR3 bases: TGTGCCAGCAGTTTGGGAGGGGGGTCGGGTGGCTACACCTTC.

V is TRBV7-3 and J is TRBJ2-3; TRBD1 is a possible D gene (5 bases). Trimming left V 2 bases short and J 2 bases short, with 8 bases between. Germline CDR1 and CDR2: SGHTA and FQGTGA. The CDR3 extends over 14 amino acids. This CDR3 reads CASSLWGLTDTQYF. The CDR3 DNA reads TGTGCCAGCAGCTTATGGGGCCTCACAGATACGCAGTATTTT.

V is TRBV9 and J is TRBJ2-3; 11 bases match TRBD2. Per the germline V gene, CDR1 is SGDLS and CDR2 is YYNGEE. The CDR3 has 15 amino acids. The V gene end was trimmed by 0 bases and the J gene end by 5 bases; junction bases not matched to a gene: 2. The chain's CDR3 is CASSVASGGLDTQYF. The CDR3 DNA reads TGTGCCAGCAGCGTAGCTAGCGGGGGGCTAGATACGCAGTATTTT.

The rearrangement links TRBV18 to TRBJ2-5; 8 nucleotides line up with TRBD2. Looked up from germline, CDR1 is KGHSH and CDR2 is LQKENI. There are 11 residues in the CDR3. With 11 bases clipped from V and 5 bases from J, the junction kept 4 bases outside the gene matches. The CDR3 DNA follows: TGTGCCTCAAGCGGGGGTGAGACCCAGTACTTC. It specifies CASSGGETQYF.